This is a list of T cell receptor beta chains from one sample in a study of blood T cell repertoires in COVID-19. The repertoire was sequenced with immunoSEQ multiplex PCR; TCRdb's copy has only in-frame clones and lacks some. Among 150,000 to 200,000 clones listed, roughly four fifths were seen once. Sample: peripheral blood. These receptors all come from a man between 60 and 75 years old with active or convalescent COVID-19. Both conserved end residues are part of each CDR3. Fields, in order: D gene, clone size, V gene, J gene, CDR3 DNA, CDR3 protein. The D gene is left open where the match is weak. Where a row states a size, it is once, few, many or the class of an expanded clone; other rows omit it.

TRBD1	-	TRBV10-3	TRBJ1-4	TGTGCCATCAGTGAGTCGTTAACAGGGGCAACTAATGAAAAACTGTTTTTT	CAISESLTGATNEKLFF
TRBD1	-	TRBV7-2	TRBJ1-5	TGTGCCAGCAGCTTAGGACAGGGGGGTGGGCAGCCCCAGCATTTT	CASSLGQGGGQPQHF
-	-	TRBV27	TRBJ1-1	TGTGCCAGCAGCGCCCCGGGGGGCAACACTGAAGCTTTCTTT	CASSAPGGNTEAFF
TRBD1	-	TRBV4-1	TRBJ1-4	TGCGCCAGCAGCCCTGCCGGGACAGGCCTCAATGAAAAACTGTTTTTT	CASSPAGTGLNEKLFF
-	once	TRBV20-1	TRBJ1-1	TGCAGTGGAGTCGTTAACACTGAAGCTTTCTTT	CSGVVNTEAFF
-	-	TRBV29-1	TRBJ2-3	TGCAGCGTTGACCGGGGCACAGATACGCAGTATTTT	CSVDRGTDTQYF
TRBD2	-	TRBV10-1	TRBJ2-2	TGCGCCAGCAGTCCGACTAGCGGGAAGGGGACCGGGGAGCTGTTTTTT	CASSPTSGKGTGELFF
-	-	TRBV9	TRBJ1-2	TGTGCCAGCAGCGTAGCGCAGGGTTCCAACTATGGCTACACCTTC	CASSVAQGSNYGYTF
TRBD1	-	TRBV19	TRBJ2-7	TGTGCCAGTAGTAGACATCGGGACAGCTCCTACGAGCAGTACTTC	CASSRHRDSSYEQYF
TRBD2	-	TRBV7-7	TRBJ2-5	TGTGCCAGCAGCATGGGGGGGACTAGCGCTGGAGAGACCCAGTACTTC	CASSMGGTSAGETQYF
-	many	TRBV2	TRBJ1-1	TGTGCCAGCACCCCCGGCGGGGGTAACACTGAAGCTTTCTTT	CASTPGGGNTEAFF
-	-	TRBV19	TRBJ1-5	TGTGCCAGTACCACAAAGAATCAGCCCCAGCATTTT	CASTTKNQPQHF
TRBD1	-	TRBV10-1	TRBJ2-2	TGCGCCAGCAGTCCGACAGGGAGGAACACCGGGGAGCTGTTTTTT	CASSPTGRNTGELFF
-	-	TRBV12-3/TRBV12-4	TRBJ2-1	TGTGCCAGCGGACTCGTCTACAATGAGCAGTTCTTC	CASGLVYNEQFF
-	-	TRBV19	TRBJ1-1	TGTGCCACCACAAGAAACACTGAAGCTTTCTTT	CATTRNTEAFF
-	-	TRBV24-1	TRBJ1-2	TGTGCCACCAGTGATTCCGACAGTTATGGCTACACCTTC	CATSDSDSYGYTF
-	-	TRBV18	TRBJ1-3	TGTGCCAGCTCACCATCTCCTCCGAGCTCTGGAAACACCATATATTTT	CASSPSPPSSGNTIYF
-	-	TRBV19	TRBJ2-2	TGTGCCGCCCGAGGGGGGGCGAACACCGGGGAGCTGTTTTTT	CAARGGANTGELFF
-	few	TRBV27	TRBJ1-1	TGTGCCAGCAGTCCATCGACAGGCGGGTGGAACACTGAAGCTTTCTTT	CASSPSTGGWNTEAFF
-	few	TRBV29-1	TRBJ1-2	TGCAGCGTTCCCCGGAGGGGCTATGGCTACACCTTC	CSVPRRGYGYTF
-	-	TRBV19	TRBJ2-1	TGTGCCAGTAGTATCTTCCGTGAGCAGTTCTTC	CASSIFREQFF
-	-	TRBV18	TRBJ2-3	TGTGCCAGCTCACCCCTCTTAGCCCGCACAGATACGCAGTATTTT	CASSPLLARTDTQYF
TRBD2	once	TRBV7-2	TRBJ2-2	TGTGCCAGCAGCTTAGCGATAGGACTAGCGGGAGTCAACACCGGGGAGCTGTTTTTT	CASSLAIGLAGVNTGELFF
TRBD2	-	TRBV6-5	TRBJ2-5	TGTGCCACCTCCGAGCGGGGCACGGAGACCCAGTACTTC	CATSERGTETQYF
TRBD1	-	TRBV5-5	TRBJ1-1	TGTGCCAGCAGACGGGACAGGGGAGACACTGAAGCTTTCTTT	CASRRDRGDTEAFF
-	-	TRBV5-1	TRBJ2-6	TGCGCCAGCAGCGGGGACGGGAGATTGGGGGCCAACGTCCTGACTTTC	CASSGDGRLGANVLTF